This T cell receptor (beta chain) stems from a study of control samples from healthy donors and cancer patients. Profiled with immunoSEQ multiplex PCR; TCRdb holds only in-frame clones, not every one. The repertoire has around 130,000 clones, just under 90% of them found once; the top ten carry roughly an eighth. The V gene lost 4 bases and the J gene lost 4 bases, with 8 bases spanning the gap. CDR3 length: 13 residues. Germline assignment: CDR1 LGHDT and CDR2 YNNKEL (reference sequence). V usage is TRBV3-1 (or the pseudogene TRBV3-2) and J usage is TRBJ2-1, with a tentative D call TRBD1 (5 bases). The specimen sequenced was blood. The origin of this receptor is a man aged 25 to 40 in good health. The DNA of the CDR3 is TGTGCCAGCAGCCGACAGACATACAATGAGCAGTTCTTC. Its protein is CASSRQTYNEQFF.